This TCR beta chain was documented in a study of early T cells in non-severe SARS-CoV-2 infection. For the study at large: Unsorted whole blood bulk RNA was sequenced, with unpaired chains.

The CDR3 is 13 residues long. Trimming cost V 7 bases and J 2 bases, with 10 bases left between them. Germline V gene lookup returns CDR1 MNHNS and CDR2 SASEGT. This clonotype was detected many times. Its antigen is unknown. The TCR library protocol attached unique molecular identifiers to the individual cDNA molecules. TCRdb processed the 5' RACE reads anew with MiXCR; each CDR3 protein has one entry. The sample includes over 55,000 distinct CDR3 sequences, under 10% of them seen just once. The study's findings and limits: There was a bias toward anti-spike CD8 responses in VDJdb matching, which missed private and CD4 specificities.

This chain links TRBV6-1 with TRBJ2-3; no firm D call. Material: whole blood. The source of this sequence is an adult who was a healthcare worker with PCR-confirmed SARS-CoV-2 infection or an uninfected control (not recorded which). The CDR3 nucleotides are TGTGCCAGCATGAGGACCTACACAGATACGCAGTATTTT. This sequence encodes CASMRTYTDTQYF.